Described below is a single TCR beta chain sequence and its context. Across under 25 US areas, participants ranged in age from about 18 to 90 years. The CDR3 has 13 residues. V shed 4 bases and J shed 8 bases, with 14 bases lying between them. Looked up from germline, CDR1 is SGHAT and CDR2 is FQNNGV. This sample is part of a study of blood T cell repertoires in COVID-19. Study in general: T cells, B-cell-depleted T cells, or PBMCs provided the cDNA or gDNA that served as material.

Measured with immunoSEQ multiplex PCR; TCRdb has only the in-frame clones, and not every one. This table has about 250,000 clones, roughly 88% appearing once. This sequence originates from a woman aged 40 to 55 who had been exposed to COVID-19. This chain connects TRBV11-2 to TRBJ1-2; D is undetermined. What was sequenced was PBMCs or T cells enriched from blood (not recorded which). DNA for the CDR3: TGTGCCAGCAGCTCCCCGCGTCTGTTGGGCTACACCTTC. Protein: CASSSPRLLGYTF.